Following are 8 T cell receptor beta chains from one sample sequenced in a study of blood T cell repertoires in COVID-19. Data came from immunoSEQ multiplex PCR; TCRdb stores just in-frame clones and leaves some out. Altogether about 300,000 clones are present, around 90% being singletons, with the ten largest covering less than 10%. Sequencing was performed on peripheral blood. These receptors all come from a man aged 18 to 35 with active or convalescent COVID-19.

The V gene is TRBV18, the J gene TRBJ2-5; no firm D call. The CDR3 extends over 18 amino acids. V lost 3 bases, J lost 3 bases, and 23 bases lay in between. Germline V gives CDR1 KGHSH, CDR2 LQKENI. CDR3 sequence reads: CASSPARTLQTSKETQYF. For the CDR3, the DNA is TGTGCCAGCTCACCTGCACGAACGTTACAGACCTCTAAAGAGACCCAGTACTTC.

This rearrangement joins TRBV9 to TRBJ2-5; the D gene is possibly TRBD2 (6 bases). Trimming shortened V by 4 bases and J by 2 bases, and 12 bases separated the two germline ends. This CDR3 is built from 14 residues. Germline assignment: CDR1 SGDLS and CDR2 YYNGEE. The CDR3: CASSQGGLQETQYF. CDR3 sequence (DNA): TGTGCCAGCAGCCAGGGAGGTCTACAAGAGACCCAGTACTTC.

The chain's CDR3 is CASSDTGSAFF. The DNA for the CDR3 is TGTGCCAGCAGTGACACGGGAAGTGCTTTCTTT. The chain is built from TRBV6-1 and TRBJ1-1; D is uncertain. The CDR3 sequence is 11 residues long. Trimming left V 3 bases short and J 11 bases short, with 10 bases between. The germline V gene encodes CDR1 MNHNS and CDR2 SASEGT.

The chain is built from TRBV9 and TRBJ2-7, with a weak D call TRBD1 (5 bases). The CDR3 contains 12 residues. CDR1 is SGDLS, CDR2 YYNGEE, per germline. Trimming removed 3 bases from V and 5 bases from J, with 9 bases in between. Here the CDR3 reads CASSAIGDEQYF. CDR3 nucleotides: TGTGCCAGCAGCGCCATAGGGGACGAGCAGTACTTC.

This chain joins TRBV7-2 and TRBJ1-1, with TRBD1 as a possible D gene (5 bases). The CDR3 consists of 14 residues. Per the germline V gene, CDR1 is SGHTA and CDR2 is FQGNSA. Between the trimmed V and J ends, which lost 5 bases and 1 base, there was a span of 11 bases. CDR3 residues: CASSLGHANTEAFF. In nucleotides, the CDR3 is TGTGCCAGCAGCCTCGGACACGCGAACACTGAAGCTTTCTTT.

The chain uses TRBV6-2 or TRBV6-3 and TRBJ2-7; 11 bases align to TRBD1. This CDR3 spans 17 amino acids. V shed 4 bases, J shed 3 bases, and the junction held 11 bases outside the gene matches. Germline CDR1 and CDR2: MNHEY and SVGEGT. DNA for the CDR3: TGTGCCAGCAGTTGGAACTCGGGACAGGGGGTTTTCTACGAGCAGTACTTC. This translates into CASSWNSGQGVFYEQYF.

This clone was found once. This rearrangement joins TRBV11-2 to TRBJ2-5; no clear D. Trimming left V 3 bases short and J 2 bases short, with 7 bases between. This CDR3 has 13 amino acids. The germline V gene has CDR1 SGHAT and CDR2 FQNNGV. The CDR3 DNA follows: TGTGCCAGCAGCTTGGCTAGGCAAGAGACCCAGTACTTC. Translation: CASSLARQETQYF. Full variable domain (remainder filled in from reference TRBV11-2 and TRBJ2-5): EAGVAQSPRYKIIEKRQSVAFWCNPISGHATLYWYQQILGQGPKLLIQFQNNGVVDDSQLPKDRFSAERLKGVDSTLKIQPAKLEDSAVYLCASSLARQETQYFGPGTRLLVL.

V usage is TRBV10-3 and J usage is TRBJ2-7; 8 bases align to TRBD1. J gave up 7 bases and V 4 bases, and 24 bases lay outside the gene matches. Germline V gene sequence: CDR1 ENHRY, CDR2 SYGVKD. The CDR3 extends over 19 amino acids. The CDR3 sequence is CAISGGPGQVEPYLLEQYF. DNA of the CDR3: TGTGCCATCAGTGGTGGCCCGGGACAGGTCGAACCGTACCTACTGGAGCAGTACTTC.